This entry lists 7 T cell receptor beta chains sequenced from one sample in a study of T cell responses to AZD1222 COVID-19 vaccine. The table came from immunoSEQ multiplex PCR; TCRdb's copy has only in-frame clones and leaves some out. Of 200,000 or so clones in the sample, 90% to 95% were seen once. The material sequenced was peripheral blood, taken 28 days after the second AZD1222 dose. All receptors come from an adult who received the AZD1222 COVID-19 vaccine.

The chain uses TRBV30 and TRBJ2-5; 9 bases are shared with TRBD1. The J call may not be correct, given that the DNA end is closer to TRBJ2-7. CDR1 and CDR2 from the germline V gene are GTSNPN and SVGIG (reference sequence). The CDR3 consists of 13 residues. CDR3: CAWNQGQGFEQYF. For the CDR3, the DNA is TGTGCCTGGAACCAGGGACAGGGCTTCGAGCAGTACTTC.

This clone was picked up one time. The gene calls are TRBV28 and TRBJ1-2; D is uncertain. CDR1 is MDHEN and CDR2 is SYDVKM in the germline V gene. Trimming stripped 5 bases from V and 1 base from J, with 14 bases between. The CDR3 contains 15 residues. The CDR3 nucleotides are TGTGCCAGCAGTCGACAAGGAGGGATTAACTATGGCTACACCTTC. This codes for CASSRQGGINYGYTF.

This chain uses TRBV7-6 with TRBJ1-1, with 9 bases aligning to TRBD1. There are 15 residues in the CDR3. Germline loops: CDR1 SGHVS, CDR2 FNYEAQ. The V segment lost 5 bases and the J segment 3 bases; nucleotides outside the gene matches: 7. CDR3 loop: CASSRGTGLDTEAFF. CDR3 DNA sequence: TGTGCCAGCAGCCGCGGGACAGGGTTGGACACTGAAGCTTTCTTT.

This clone has only one observation. CDR3 coding DNA: TGCGCCAGCAGCTCGTACTTAACTTCGAATCAGTACTTC. It codes for CASSSYLTSNQYF. This chain links TRBV5-1 with TRBJ2-7; D remains ambiguous. This CDR3 has 13 residues. Germline lookup yields CDR1 SGHRS and CDR2 YFSETQ. Trimming removed 3 bases at V and 10 bases at J, with 17 bases between.

V is TRBV5-4 and J is TRBJ1-4; TRBD1 agrees at 7 bases. The junction had 4 bases not matched to a gene; V was cut back by 4 bases and J by 10 bases. Germline V gene data show CDR1 as SGHNT and CDR2 as YYREEE (reference sequence). The CDR3 has 12 residues. CDR3 in DNA: TGTGCCAGCAGCCCGACAGGGCGAAAACTGTTTTTT. This translates into CASSPTGRKLFF.

The chain combines TRBV7-2 with TRBJ1-2; 10 nucleotides match TRBD1. The V segment lost 1 base and the J segment 7 bases; nucleotides outside the gene matches: 3. This CDR3 comprises 14 residues. Germline V gene data show CDR1 as SGHTA and CDR2 as FQGNSA. CDR3 DNA: TGTGCCAGCAGCTTAGGGGACAGGGGAAGTGGCTACACCTTC. Translation: CASSLGDRGSGYTF. The entire variable domain, with the rest obtained from reference TRBV7-2 and TRBJ1-2, is as follows: GAGVSQSPSNKVTEKGKDVELRCDPISGHTALYWYRQSLGQGLEFLIYFQGNSAPDKSGLPSDRFSAERTGGSVSTLTIQRTQQEDSAVYLCASSLGDRGSGYTFGSGTRLTVV.

The V call is TRBV3-1 (or the pseudogene TRBV3-2), the J call TRBJ2-1, with 13 bases lining up with TRBD2. The CDR3 length is 13 residues. The V gene's germline CDR1 is LGHDT and CDR2 YNNKEL (reference sequence). J gave up 6 bases and V 8 bases, and 1 base lay outside the gene matches. The CDR3 reads CASGLAGVNEQFF. CDR3 nucleotide sequence: TGTGCCAGCGGACTAGCGGGGGTCAATGAGCAGTTCTTC.